A selection of T cell receptor beta chains follows, all from one sample in a study of shared clonotypes between healthy human individuals. Produced via immunoSEQ multiplex PCR; TCRdb's table is partial and in-frame only. The data show roughly 1 million clones, around 82% seen once. Sequencing was done on a sample of memory CD4+ T cells from PBMCs. Receptors were obtained from a man aged 18 to 35 in good health. Some clones in this sample may be carry-over from other donors' samples. Both conserved end residues are trimmed from each CDR3.

CDR3 protein: ASTLAGGPVDTQY
J gene: TRBJ2-3
V gene: TRBV5-1

CDR3 protein: ASKGLAGSSYNEQF
J gene: TRBJ2-1
V gene: TRBV19

CDR3 protein: ASSVRRVLDTQY
J gene: TRBJ2-3
V gene: TRBV9

CDR3 protein: ASSGEGYDTGELF
J gene: TRBJ2-2
V gene: TRBV2

CDR3 protein: ASSQQRRGRPSYEQY
J gene: TRBJ2-7
V gene: TRBV14

CDR3 protein: ASSPSGGGTQTQY
J gene: TRBJ2-5
V gene: TRBV7-8

CDR3 protein: ASQREANYGYT
J gene: TRBJ1-2
V gene: TRBV18

CDR3 protein: ASSSQGVTEAF
J gene: TRBJ1-1
V gene: TRBV7-9

CDR3 protein: ASSLSGYGSPLH
J gene: TRBJ1-6
V gene: TRBV7-2

CDR3 protein: ASRTGGGWVEQY
J gene: TRBJ2-7
V gene: TRBV28

CDR3 protein: ASSYGGGQAGTEAF
J gene: TRBJ1-1
V gene: TRBV5-4

CDR3 protein: ASSLSGRAFDEQY
J gene: TRBJ2-7
V gene: TRBV7-3

CDR3 protein: ASSQEGTEAF
J gene: TRBJ1-1
V gene: TRBV5-1

CDR3 protein: ASSPGQRNQPQH
J gene: TRBJ1-5
V gene: TRBV4-1

CDR3 protein: ASSLKPIAGGITDTQY
J gene: TRBJ2-3
V gene: TRBV9

CDR3 protein: ASSPKLNTEAF
J gene: TRBJ1-1
V gene: TRBV7-3

CDR3 protein: ASNQWGSTYEQY
J gene: TRBJ2-7
V gene: TRBV19

CDR3 protein: ASTTPGKAEVC
J gene: TRBJ1-5
V gene: TRBV28

CDR3 protein: ASSLRESGSYEQY
J gene: TRBJ2-7
V gene: TRBV11-2